This entry lists 8 T cell receptor beta chains sequenced from one sample in a study of T cell responses to AZD1222 COVID-19 vaccine. The repertoire was sequenced with immunoSEQ multiplex PCR; TCRdb's copy has only in-frame clones and lacks some. There are about 170,000 clones in the sample; 85% to 90% occur only once, and 6.5% to 8.5% lies in the top ten. The sequencing here drew on peripheral blood, taken on day 0 of AZD1222 vaccination. The source of these receptors is an adult in good health.

The V call is TRBV7-9, the J call TRBJ1-1; 7 bases line up with TRBD1. From germline, CDR1 is SEHNR and CDR2 FQNEAQ (reference sequence). V lost 0 bases to trimming and J lost 0 bases; unmatched junction nucleotides: 13. The CDR3 is 19 residues long. The CDR3 sequence is CASSLAETGTAYMNTEAFF. The CDR3 DNA follows: TGTGCCAGCAGCTTAGCGGAGACCGGGACAGCCTACATGAACACTGAAGCTTTCTTT.

The J gene is TRBJ1-5, the V gene TRBV28; the D gene is possibly TRBD1 (5 bases). The CDR3 is made up of 14 amino acids. With 3 bases removed from V and 4 bases from J, the gap between germline ends came to 10 bases. Germline assignment: CDR1 MDHEN and CDR2 SYDVKM. The CDR3 reads CASSLSGGNQPQHF. Here the CDR3 DNA reads TGTGCCAGCAGTTTGTCGGGGGGTAATCAGCCCCAGCATTTT.

This clone is a singleton in its sample. The chain recombines TRBV6-5 with TRBJ1-6; D remains unclear. The CDR3 has 13 amino acids. Germline loops: CDR1 MNHEY, CDR2 SVGAGI. Trimming shortened V by 0 bases and J by 9 bases, and 6 bases separated the two germline ends. Here the CDR3 DNA reads TGTGCCAGCAGTTACTCGATCGGTTCACCCCTCCACTTT. It encodes CASSYSIGSPLHF.

CDR3 in amino acids: CASSGTTVAGDTQYF. CDR3 coding DNA: TGCGCCAGCAGCGGAACGACGGTCGCTGGGGATACGCAGTATTTT. The chain employs TRBV5-1 and TRBJ2-3; D gene uncertain. The CDR3 runs 15 residues. V was trimmed by 4 bases and J by 6 bases, leaving 18 bases between them. Germline CDR1 is SGHRS and CDR2 is YFSETQ.

The chain has TRBV5-6 and TRBJ2-7; TRBD2 is a possible D gene (5 bases). The CDR3 runs 13 residues. The germline V gene encodes CDR1 SGHDT and CDR2 YYEEEE. Trimming took 1 base from V and 1 from J, leaving 6 bases between them. CDR3 nucleotides: TGTGCCAGCAGCTTGCGGGATTCCTACGAGCAGTACTTC. Translation: CASSLRDSYEQYF.

The gene calls are TRBV5-1 and TRBJ2-2; unclear D gene. The CDR3 is 14 amino acids. The V end lost 1 base, the J end lost 2 bases, and 6 bases lay between the germline ends. Germline CDR1 SGHRS, CDR2 YFSETQ. The CDR3 bases are TGCGCCAGCAGCTTGAACGGAAACACCGGGGAGCTGTTTTTT. This sequence encodes CASSLNGNTGELFF.

V and J are TRBV27 and TRBJ1-6; D is unresolved. The germline gives CDR1 MNHEY, CDR2 SMNVEV (reference sequence). The V and J ends lost 7 bases and 8 bases respectively, with 21 bases between them. The CDR3 loop spans 16 amino acids. CDR3 coding DNA: TGTGCCAGCAAAACGGACGGAATTGCTGAGGATTCACCCCTCCACTTT. Protein: CASKTDGIAEDSPLHF.

CDR3 nucleotide sequence: TGTGCCAGCAGGGGGGACGGGGGCTATGGCTACACCTTC. Protein sequence: CASRGDGGYGYTF. V is TRBV2 and J is TRBJ1-2, with a possible D match to TRBD1 (5 bases). Trimming stripped 6 bases from V and 4 bases from J, with 12 bases between. CDR3 size: 13 residues. Germline CDR1 SNHLY, CDR2 FYNNEI.